Presented here are 25 T cell receptor beta chains from one specimen sequenced in a study of breast tumors, draining lymph nodes, adjacent tissues. Each CDR3 protein gets one entry after TCRdb re-called the multiplex PCR reads with MiXCR. This table has 130,000 or so distinct CDR3 sequences, more than 20% appearing once. Breast cancer patients provided tissue from their axillary draining lymph nodes. Sample: axillary lymph node tissue. All receptors come from a female donor with breast cancer. Some clones in this sample may be carry-over from other donors' samples.

The sample holds a few counts of this clonotype. CDR3 bases: TGTGCCAGCAGTTTAAAATCCAGGGTGCCGAATTCACCCCTCCACTTT. Translation gives CASSLKSRVPNSPLHF. The chain combines TRBV28 with TRBJ1-6, with D possibly matching TRBD1 (5 bases). Germline V CDR1 and CDR2: MDHEN, SYDVKM. The CDR3 runs 16 residues. V lost 2 bases and J 7 bases, leaving 15 bases between the germline ends.

In this sample, this clonotype turned up many times. The rearrangement uses TRBV7-3 and TRBJ2-3, with 11 bases matching TRBD2. V lost 5 bases to trimming and J lost 5 bases; unmatched junction nucleotides: 3. CDR1 SGHTA and CDR2 FQGTGA come from the germline V gene. The CDR3 has 14 residues. As DNA, the CDR3 is TGTGCCAGCAGCACGCTAGCGGGGGGAGATACGCAGTATTTT. It specifies CASSTLAGGDTQYF. The whole variable domain, filled in from reference TRBV7-3 and TRBJ2-3, reads GAGVSQTPSNKVTEKGKYVELRCDPISGHTALYWYRQSLGQGPEFLIYFQGTGAADDSGLPNDRFFAVRPEGSVSTLKIQRTERGDSAVYLCASSTLAGGDTQYFGPGTRLTVL.

To note about this clonotype: Given a much more abundant clone one base away, this may be a read error. Given the absence of the conserved phenylalanine or tryptophan at the CDR3 end, a read error is likely. The rearrangement joins TRBV20-1 to TRBJ1-2; tentatively, D is TRBD1 (6 bases). The CDR3 runs to 13 residues. Germline-derived CDR1 and CDR2 are DFQATT and SNEGSKA (reference sequence). V was pared by 6 bases and J by 5 bases, with 16 bases between. DNA for the CDR3: TGCAGTGCCCCTACAGGGAGAGGGTATGGCTACACCTTG. Translation gives CSAPTGRGYGYTL.

This clonotype showed up just a few times. The conserved phenylalanine or tryptophan normally closing the CDR3 is absent here, so this likely arose from a read error. The rearrangement joins TRBV5-6 to TRBJ1-2; D is unclear. Germline lookup yields CDR1 SGHDT and CDR2 YYEEEE. The CDR3 has 14 amino acids. Trimming removed 0 bases at V and 1 base at J, with 7 bases between. DNA for the CDR3: TGTGCCAGCAGCTTGGATTTTGGTAACTATGGCTACACCCTC. Its protein product is CASSLDFGNYGYTL.

This clonotype has at least ten counts. The rearrangement joins TRBV5-5 to TRBJ2-1; 12 positions agree with TRBD1. J gave up 7 bases and V 0 bases, and 5 bases lay outside the gene matches. Germline CDR1 reads SGHKS; CDR2 reads YYEKEE (reference sequence). This CDR3 has 16 residues. The CDR3 region is CASSLVGTGGGNEQFF. The CDR3 nucleotides are TGTGCCAGCAGCTTGGTAGGGACAGGGGGCGGGAATGAGCAGTTCTTC. The whole variable domain, remainder taken from reference TRBV5-5 and TRBJ2-1, is DAGVTQSPTHLIKTRGQQVTLRCSPISGHKSVSWYQQVLGQGPQFIFQYYEKEERGRGNFPDRFSARQFPNYSSELNVNALLLGDSALYLCASSLVGTGGGNEQFFGPGTRLTVL.

This clonotype was found many times. The chain carries TRBV4-1 and TRBJ2-1, with TRBD2 identical over 8 bases. The CDR3 length is 20 residues. Trimming removed 0 bases from V and 1 base from J; junction bases left unmatched: 14. The germline gives CDR1 MGHRA, CDR2 YSYEKL. The CDR3 spells CASSQDRPGSGKSSYNEQFF. The CDR3 DNA follows: TGCGCCAGCAGCCAAGATCGTCCGGGTAGCGGGAAGAGTTCCTACAATGAGCAGTTCTTC.

This clonotype was detected many times. The V gene is TRBV7-2, the J gene TRBJ1-3; D is undetermined. CDR3 size: 14 residues. Trimming cost V 5 bases and J 0 bases, with 8 bases left between them. Germline V gene lookup returns CDR1 SGHTA and CDR2 FQGNSA. The CDR3 DNA reads as TGTGCCAGCAGCCGAGGGCCCTCTGGAAACACCATATATTTT. Translation gives CASSRGPSGNTIYF.

As to this clonotype: Given a much more abundant clone one base away, this may be a read error. J is TRBJ2-7 and V is TRBV5-1; a weak D match, TRBD1 (6 bases). CDR3 length equals 16 residues. Germline values: CDR1 SGHRS, CDR2 YFSETQ. CDR3 nucleotides: TGCGCCAGCAGCCCCGGGGAAGGGGGAACCGTCTACGAGAAGTACTTC. Its translation is CASSPGEGGTVYEKYF.

This clonotype came up many times. The CDR3 region is CASSARPPTSGSYDNEQFF. The CDR3 nucleotides are TGTGCCAGCAGCGCAAGGCCCCCGACTAGCGGGAGTTACGACAATGAGCAGTTCTTC. The gene calls are TRBV11-2 and TRBJ2-1, with 12 bases identical to TRBD2. V lost 5 bases to trimming and J lost 5 bases; unmatched junction nucleotides: 16. Germline CDR1 and CDR2: SGHAT and FQNNGV. The CDR3 loop spans 19 amino acids. Variable domain in full (rest from reference TRBV11-2 and TRBJ2-1): EAGVAQSPRYKIIEKRQSVAFWCNPISGHATLYWYQQILGQGPKLLIQFQNNGVVDDSQLPKDRFSAERLKGVDSTLKIQPAKLEDSAVYLCASSARPPTSGSYDNEQFFGPGTRLTVL.

This clonotype has a single count. A clone one base away is much larger, so this may be a read error. The chain employs TRBV7-2 and TRBJ2-7; no firm D call. CDR3 length: 15 residues. In germline, CDR1 is SGHTA, CDR2 FQGNSA. The CDR3 coding sequence is TGTGCCAGCGGCTTAAATTCTTTTAGCTCCTACGAGCAGTACTTC. This gives the protein CASGLNSFSSYEQYF.

The J gene is TRBJ1-3, the V gene TRBV28; no clear D. CDR3 length equals 16 residues. V dropped 3 bases and J dropped 0 bases, with 12 bases sitting between them. Germline values: CDR1 MDHEN, CDR2 SYDVKM. This chain's CDR3 is CASSFSRASSGNTIYF. DNA for the CDR3: TGTGCCAGCAGTTTCTCCCGGGCCAGCTCTGGAAACACCATATATTTT.

Notes on this clonotype: A read error may explain this, as a much larger clone is one base away. J is TRBJ2-3 and V is TRBV10-3, with 14 bases lining up with TRBD2. Germline V gene sequence: CDR1 ENHRY, CDR2 SYGVKD. This CDR3 is built from 15 residues. The CDR3, as DNA: TGTGCCACTGGACTAGCGGGAGGTAACACAGATATGCAGTATTTT. Its translation is CATGLAGGNTDMQYF.

This clonotype has ten or more counts. V usage is TRBV7-3 and J usage is TRBJ2-5; 8 nucleotides match TRBD2. J lost 5 bases, V lost 5 bases, and 7 bases had no gene match. The germline V gene encodes CDR1 SGHTA and CDR2 FQGTGA. There are 14 residues in the CDR3. CDR3 amino acids: CASSPGTRGETQYF. The CDR3 DNA follows: TGTGCCAGCAGCCCAGGGACTAGGGGGGAGACCCAGTACTTC.

This clonotype was picked up a small number of times. A read error may explain this, as a much larger clone is one base away. CDR3 DNA sequence: TGTGCCTGGAGTGTACAGACGAACTCCTACGAGCAGTACTTC. This codes for CAWSVQTNSYEQYF. V gene TRBV30 combines with J gene TRBJ2-7; D unresolved. Trimming pared 0 bases from V and 0 bases from J, leaving 9 bases between. Looked up from germline, CDR1 is GTSNPN and CDR2 is SVGIG (reference sequence). The CDR3 runs 14 residues.

This clonotype was seen a single time. The chain employs TRBV12-5 and TRBJ2-3, with 7 nucleotides matching TRBD2. J lost 1 base, V lost 2 bases, and 9 bases had no gene match. The germline gives CDR1 LGHNT, CDR2 FRNRAP. This CDR3 contains 17 residues. The CDR3 loop reads CASGLSLGGTGTDTQYF. CDR3 bases: TGTGCTAGTGGTTTGTCCTTGGGGGGGACGGGCACAGATACGCAGTATTTT.

This clonotype has a count of ten or more. This chain joins TRBV20-1 and TRBJ2-3; no reliable D call. This CDR3 is built from 10 residues. Germline CDR1 and CDR2: DFQATT and SNEGSKA (reference sequence). The germline V and J ends were trimmed by 5 bases and 6 bases, with 6 bases remaining between them. The CDR3 reads CSALRDTQYF. CDR3 nucleotides: TGCAGTGCTCTAAGGGATACGCAGTATTTT.

Remarks on this clonotype: Since a much larger clone is just one base distant, this may be a read error. No conserved phenylalanine or tryptophan is present at the end of the CDR3, so a read error is the likely explanation. The chain has TRBV19 and TRBJ1-4; the match to TRBD1 covers 8 bases. The CDR3 runs to 15 residues. The trim removed 5 bases at V and 4 bases at J, leaving 6 bases unmatched. The germline gives CDR1 LNHDA, CDR2 SQIVND (reference sequence). The DNA of the CDR3 is TGTGCCAGTAGTCCGCGGACAGGGTTTAATGAAAAACTGTTTCTT. Protein: CASSPRTGFNEKLFL.

This clonotype was seen a single time. A much larger clone lies one base from this, so it may be a read error. This chain connects TRBV29-1 to TRBJ2-3; the D gene is possibly TRBD2 (5 bases). Germline CDR1 and CDR2: SQVTM and ANQGSEA. The CDR3 is 11 amino acids. The CDR3 nucleotides read TGCGGCGGCTGGGAGTGGGAAACGCAGTATTTT. The encoded protein is CGGWEWETQYF.

This clonotype was seen only a few times. The J gene is TRBJ2-1, the V gene TRBV30; 15 nucleotides line up with TRBD2. This CDR3 has 19 amino acids. Germline CDR1 is GTSNPN and CDR2 is SVGIG (reference sequence). Trimming cost V 2 bases and J 5 bases; bases outside gene matches: 13. Written as DNA, the CDR3 is TGTGCCTGGAGTACCATCGCGGGACTAGCGGGAGGAGTGGACAATGAGCAGTTCTTC. Protein: CAWSTIAGLAGGVDNEQFF.

CDR3 sequence: CASSLHGGANTGELFF. The CDR3 nucleotides are TGCGCCAGCAGCTTACATGGCGGCGCGAACACCGGGGAGCTGTTTTTT. J is TRBJ2-2 and V is TRBV5-1; D is unresolved. This CDR3 has 16 amino acids. V lost 2 bases and J 0 bases, leaving 11 bases between the germline ends. Germline V gene sequence: CDR1 SGHRS, CDR2 YFSETQ.

This clonotype was seen ten or more times. The CDR3 spells CSATTSGSGEQFF. The CDR3 DNA is TGCAGTGCCACTACTAGCGGGAGCGGTGAGCAGTTCTTC. V usage is TRBV20-1 and J usage is TRBJ2-1, with 11 bases lining up with TRBD2. This CDR3 has 13 amino acids. The V gene end was trimmed by 6 bases and the J gene end by 9 bases; junction bases not matched to a gene: 7. The germline V gene has CDR1 DFQATT and CDR2 SNEGSKA (reference sequence).

This clonotype was seen many times. The chain links TRBV2 to TRBJ2-5; 11 bases are a match to TRBD2. This CDR3 spans 15 amino acids. The junction had 10 bases not matched to a gene; V was cut back by 8 bases and J by 5 bases. The germline V gene has CDR1 SNHLY and CDR2 FYNNEI. The CDR3 loop is CASRSGRGRGETQYF. CDR3 sequence (DNA): TGTGCCAGCCGTAGCGGGAGGGGCCGGGGGGAGACCCAGTACTTC.

This clonotype was observed at least ten times. This chain uses TRBV12-3 or TRBV12-4 with TRBJ2-2; 9 bases match TRBD1. The CDR3 spans 14 residues. Losses at the gene ends were 9 bases for V and 3 bases for J; bases not matched to a gene: 5. CDR3 DNA sequence: TGTGCCAGACAGGGGGCGCGGGACACCGGGGAGCTGTTTTTT. This gives the protein CARQGARDTGELFF.

This clonotype was observed at least ten times. The chain employs TRBV4-2 and TRBJ2-1; 7 positions match TRBD2. J gave up 5 bases and V 2 bases, and 9 bases lay outside the gene matches. Per the germline V gene, CDR1 is LGHNA and CDR2 is YNFKEQ. The CDR3 runs 16 residues. The CDR3 protein is CASSQPTGGPNNEQFF. CDR3 in DNA: TGTGCCAGCAGCCAACCGACGGGAGGACCCAACAATGAGCAGTTCTTC.

This sequence joins TRBV3-1 and TRBJ2-4; the D gene is possibly TRBD2 (5 bases). The V gene lost 3 bases and the J gene lost 9 bases, with 9 bases spanning the gap. The CDR3 totals 12 residues. The germline CDR1 and CDR2 sequences are LGHDT and YNNKEL (reference sequence). CDR3 residues: CASSHRAGIQYF. Written as DNA, the CDR3 is TGTGCCAGCAGCCATAGGGCGGGCATTCAGTACTTC.